The clone carrying this TCR beta chain was observed many times. Its antigen is undetermined. This sample stems from a study of T cells after yellow fever vaccination. The study, taken as a whole, reports: Any FACS-sorted repertoire could hold abundant clonotypes that contaminate it from the bulk population.

In germline, CDR1 is MNHNS, CDR2 SASEGT. This CDR3 region has 14 residues. The junction had 6 bases not matched to a gene; V was cut back by 5 bases and J by 4 bases. TCRdb re-analysed the 5' RACE reads in MiXCR, keeping a single row per CDR3 protein. Here the sample spans some 320,000 distinct CDR3 sequences, about 8.7% being singletons. The material sequenced was PBMCs, taken on the day of the first yellow fever vaccination. This chain uses TRBV6-1 with TRBJ1-2, with TRBD1 matching 8 bases. This receptor was obtained from a man aged 18 to 30 who received the YFV17D yellow fever vaccine. The CDR3 spells CASSRTGWAYGYTF. CDR3 sequence (DNA): TGTGCCAGCAGTCGGACAGGGTGGGCCTATGGCTACACCTTC.